These 2 T cell receptor beta chains share one sample of origin, sequenced in a study of T and B cells in COVID-19 patients. TRB rearrangements were amplified by multiplex PCR with BIOMED2 TRB-A/B primers. TCRdb re-called the multiplex PCR reads with MiXCR, one entry per CDR3 protein. This sample has some 8,400 distinct CDR3 sequences, with 20% to 30% found just once. Blood genomic DNA input for TRB amplification was 250-500 ng. Sequencing was carried out using blood. Every receptor here comes from a human donor who had recovered from COVID-19.

The chain recombines TRBV7-9 with TRBJ2-5; weak D call: TRBD2 (6 bases). Germline values: CDR1 SEHNR, CDR2 FQNEAQ (reference sequence). This CDR3 spans 15 amino acids. The V gene lost 1 base and the J gene lost 0 bases, with 9 bases spanning the gap. DNA of the CDR3: TGTGCCAGCAGCTTAGTTGGCGGGGACCAAGAGACCCAGTACTTC. Protein: CASSLVGGDQETQYF.

This clonotype is categorized as medium-sized (0.01 to 0.1%). The chain has TRBV6-5 and TRBJ2-3, with D possibly matching TRBD1 (6 bases). Looked up from germline, CDR1 is MNHEY and CDR2 is SVGAGI. The CDR3 is made up of 15 amino acids. V lost 1 base to trimming and J lost 0 bases, with 8 bases between them. CDR3 DNA: TGTGCCAGCAGTTACTGGGGGCAAAGCACAGATACGCAGTATTTT. Protein product: CASSYWGQSTDTQYF.